The present T cell receptor beta chain was sequenced within a study of metastatic and nonmetastatic thyroid tumors. The overall study: Peripheral blood and tumor or nodule samples from malignant and benign thyroid patients were compared.

The V and J ends lost 2 bases and 8 bases respectively, with 17 bases between them. CDR1 is ENHRY and CDR2 is SYGVKD in the germline V gene. The CDR3 spans 15 residues. Notes on the study in general: When malignant thyroid tumors were compared with benign nodules, TCR beta diversity was reportedly significantly higher in the malignant tumors. This held in both blood and tumor samples.

The entire patient cohort was treatment-naive prior to thyroid surgery. This clone was seen many times. Its antigen is not identified. In the study's own analysis: A classifier for distant metastasis in papillary thyroid cancer was constructed using CDR3 differences observed across clinicopathological groups. TCRdb re-processed the PCR reads through MiXCR. It is TCRdb's table, rather than the study itself, that gives the V and J calls and clone size. The sample shows 45,000 or so clones, 4% of them seen only once. The receptor comes from a female donor with papillary thyroid cancer or a benign thyroid nodule (not recorded which). Some clones in this sample may be carry-over from other donors' samples. The chain recombines TRBV10-3 with TRBJ2-3; a possible D gene is TRBD2 (5 bases). Sequenced input: blood. CDR3 bases: TGTGCCATCAGTGAGACTGGGAATGAGGGAAGTACGCAGTATTTT. As protein: CAISETGNEGSTQYF.